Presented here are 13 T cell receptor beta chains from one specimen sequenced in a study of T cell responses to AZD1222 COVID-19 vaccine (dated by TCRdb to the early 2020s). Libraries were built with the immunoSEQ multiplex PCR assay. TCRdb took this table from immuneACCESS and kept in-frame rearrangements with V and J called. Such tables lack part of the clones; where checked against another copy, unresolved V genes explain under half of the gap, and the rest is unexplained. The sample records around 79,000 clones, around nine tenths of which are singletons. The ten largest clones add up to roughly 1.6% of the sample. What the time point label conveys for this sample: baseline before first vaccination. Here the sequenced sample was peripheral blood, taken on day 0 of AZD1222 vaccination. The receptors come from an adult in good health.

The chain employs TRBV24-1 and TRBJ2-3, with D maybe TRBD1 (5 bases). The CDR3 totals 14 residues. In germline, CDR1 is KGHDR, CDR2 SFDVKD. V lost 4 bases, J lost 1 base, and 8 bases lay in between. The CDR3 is CATSDRAGTDTQYF. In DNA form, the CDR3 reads TGTGCCACCAGTGACAGGGCGGGCACAGATACGCAGTATTTT.

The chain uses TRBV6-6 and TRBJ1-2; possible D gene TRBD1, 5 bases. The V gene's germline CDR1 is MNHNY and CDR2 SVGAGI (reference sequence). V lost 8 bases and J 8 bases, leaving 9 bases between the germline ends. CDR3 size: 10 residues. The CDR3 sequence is CASGRDGYTF. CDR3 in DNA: TGTGCCAGCGGCCGGGACGGCTACACCTTC.

The DNA of the CDR3 is TGTGCCATCAGTGAGACAGCGACAAATCAGCCCCAGCATTTT. This encodes CAISETATNQPQHF. The gene calls are TRBV10-3 and TRBJ1-5; D is ambiguous. This CDR3 contains 14 residues. CDR1 and CDR2 (germline): ENHRY, SYGVKD. Trimming removed 2 bases at V and 4 bases at J, with 9 bases between.

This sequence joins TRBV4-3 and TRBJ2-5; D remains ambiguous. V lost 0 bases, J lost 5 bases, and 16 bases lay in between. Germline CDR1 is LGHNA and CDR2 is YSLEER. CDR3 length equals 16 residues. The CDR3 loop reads CASSQDRASPQETQYF. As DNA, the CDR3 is TGCGCCAGCAGCCAAGATCGTGCTTCACCCCAGGAGACCCAGTACTTC.

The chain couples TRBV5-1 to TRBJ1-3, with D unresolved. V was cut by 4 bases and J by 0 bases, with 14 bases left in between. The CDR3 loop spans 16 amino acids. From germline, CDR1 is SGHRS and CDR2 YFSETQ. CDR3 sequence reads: CASSPDLISSGNTIYF. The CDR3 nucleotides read TGCGCCAGCAGCCCTGACCTGATATCCTCTGGAAACACCATATATTTT.

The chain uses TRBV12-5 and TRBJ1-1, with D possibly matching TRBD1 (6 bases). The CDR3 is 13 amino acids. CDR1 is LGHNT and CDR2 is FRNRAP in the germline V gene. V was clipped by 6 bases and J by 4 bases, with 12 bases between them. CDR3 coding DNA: TGTGCTAGTGGCCGCGGGGGCGTCACTGAAGCTTTCTTT. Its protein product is CASGRGGVTEAFF.

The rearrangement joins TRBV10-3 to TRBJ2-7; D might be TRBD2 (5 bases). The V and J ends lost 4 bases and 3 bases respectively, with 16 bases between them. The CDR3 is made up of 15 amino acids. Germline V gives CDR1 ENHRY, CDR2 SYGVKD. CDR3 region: CAISGLVSSRYEQYF. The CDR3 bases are TGTGCCATCAGTGGGCTTGTTTCTAGCCGCTACGAGCAGTACTTC.

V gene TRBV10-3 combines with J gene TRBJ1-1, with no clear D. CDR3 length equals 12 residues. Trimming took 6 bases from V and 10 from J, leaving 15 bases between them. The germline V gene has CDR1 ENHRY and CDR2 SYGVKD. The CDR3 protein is CAISPTVSGAFF. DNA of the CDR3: TGTGCCATCAGCCCGACCGTATCAGGAGCTTTCTTT.

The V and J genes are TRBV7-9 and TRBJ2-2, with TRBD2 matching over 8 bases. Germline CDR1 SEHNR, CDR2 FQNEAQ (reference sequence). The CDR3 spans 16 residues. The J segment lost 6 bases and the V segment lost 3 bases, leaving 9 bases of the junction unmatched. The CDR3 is CASSFGTSSSAGELFF. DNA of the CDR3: TGTGCCAGCAGCTTTGGGACTAGTTCTTCCGCCGGGGAGCTGTTTTTT.

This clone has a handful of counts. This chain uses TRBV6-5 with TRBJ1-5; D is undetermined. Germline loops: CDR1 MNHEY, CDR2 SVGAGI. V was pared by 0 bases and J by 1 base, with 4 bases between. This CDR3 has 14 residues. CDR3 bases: TGTGCCAGCAGTTACTCTATCAGCAATCAGCCCCAGCATTTT. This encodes CASSYSISNQPQHF.

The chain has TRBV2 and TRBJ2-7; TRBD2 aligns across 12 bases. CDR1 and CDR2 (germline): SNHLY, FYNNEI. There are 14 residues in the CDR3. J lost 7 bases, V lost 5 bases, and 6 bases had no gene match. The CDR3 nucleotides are TGTGCCAGCAGTAACGGACTAGCGGGAAGAGAGCAGTACTTC. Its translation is CASSNGLAGREQYF.

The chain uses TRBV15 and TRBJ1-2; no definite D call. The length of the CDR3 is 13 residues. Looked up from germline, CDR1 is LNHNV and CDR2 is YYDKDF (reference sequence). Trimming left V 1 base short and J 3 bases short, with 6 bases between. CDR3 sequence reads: CATSRVADYGYTF. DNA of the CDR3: TGTGCCACCAGCAGAGTTGCAGACTATGGCTACACCTTC.

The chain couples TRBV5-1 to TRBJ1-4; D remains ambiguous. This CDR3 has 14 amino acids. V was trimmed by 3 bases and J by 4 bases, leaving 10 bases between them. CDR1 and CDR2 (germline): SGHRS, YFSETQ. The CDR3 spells CASSSRTDNEKLFF. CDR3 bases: TGCGCCAGCAGCTCAAGGACGGATAATGAAAAACTGTTTTTT.